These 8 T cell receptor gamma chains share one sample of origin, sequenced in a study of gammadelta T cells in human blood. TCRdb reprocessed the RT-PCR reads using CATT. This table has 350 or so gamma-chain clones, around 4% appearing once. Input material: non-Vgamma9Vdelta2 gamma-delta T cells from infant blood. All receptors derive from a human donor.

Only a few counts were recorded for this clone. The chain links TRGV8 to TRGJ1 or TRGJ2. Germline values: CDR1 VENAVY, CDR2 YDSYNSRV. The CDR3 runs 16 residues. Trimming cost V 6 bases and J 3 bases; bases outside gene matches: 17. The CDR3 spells CATWTKEMFGYYKKLF. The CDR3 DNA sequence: TGTGCCACCTGGACCAAGGAGATGTTTGGTTATTATAAGAAACTCTTT.

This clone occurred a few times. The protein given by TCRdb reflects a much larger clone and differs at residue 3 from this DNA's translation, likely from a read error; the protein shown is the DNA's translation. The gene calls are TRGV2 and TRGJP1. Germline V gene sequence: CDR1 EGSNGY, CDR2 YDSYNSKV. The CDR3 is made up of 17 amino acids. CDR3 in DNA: TGTGCCGCCTGGGACGGGCGGGGGGAAACCACTGGTTGGTTCAAGATATTT. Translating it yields CAAWDGRGETTGWFKIF.

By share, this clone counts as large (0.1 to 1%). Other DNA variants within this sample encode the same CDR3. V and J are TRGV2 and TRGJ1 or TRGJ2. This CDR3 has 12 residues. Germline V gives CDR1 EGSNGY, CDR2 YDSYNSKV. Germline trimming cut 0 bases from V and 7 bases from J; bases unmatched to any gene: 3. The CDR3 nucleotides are TGTGCCACCTGGGACGGGCCCTATAAGAAACTCTTT. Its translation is CATWDGPYKKLF.

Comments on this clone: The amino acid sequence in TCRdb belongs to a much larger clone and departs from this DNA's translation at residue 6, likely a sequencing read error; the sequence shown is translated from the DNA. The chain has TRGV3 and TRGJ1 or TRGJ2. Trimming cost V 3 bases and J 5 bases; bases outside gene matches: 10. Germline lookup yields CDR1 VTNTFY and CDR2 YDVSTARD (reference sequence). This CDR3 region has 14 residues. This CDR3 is CATWDDIDDYKKLF. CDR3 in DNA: TGTGCCACCTGGGACGACATAGATGATTATAAGAAACTCTTT.

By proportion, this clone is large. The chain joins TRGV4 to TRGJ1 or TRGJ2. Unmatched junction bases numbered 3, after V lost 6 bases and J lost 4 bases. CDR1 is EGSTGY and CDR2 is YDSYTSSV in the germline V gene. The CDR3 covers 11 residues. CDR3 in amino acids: CATWRYYKKLF. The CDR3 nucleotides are TGTGCCACCTGGAGATATTATAAGAAACTCTTT.

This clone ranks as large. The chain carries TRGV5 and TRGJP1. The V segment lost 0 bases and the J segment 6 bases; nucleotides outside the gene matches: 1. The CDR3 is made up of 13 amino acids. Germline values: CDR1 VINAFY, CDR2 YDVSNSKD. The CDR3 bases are TGTGCCACCTGGGACAGGCCTGGTTGGTTCAAGATATTT. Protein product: CATWDRPGWFKIF.

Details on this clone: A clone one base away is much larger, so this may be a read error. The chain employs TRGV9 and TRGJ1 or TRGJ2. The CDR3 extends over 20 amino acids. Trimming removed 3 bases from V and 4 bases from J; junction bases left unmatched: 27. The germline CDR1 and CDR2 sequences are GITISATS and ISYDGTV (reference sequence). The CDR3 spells CALWETHFFHDNLKYYKKLF. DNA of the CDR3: TGTGCCTTGTGGGAGACACACTTCTTCCACGACAACCTAAAATATTATAAGAAACTCTTT.

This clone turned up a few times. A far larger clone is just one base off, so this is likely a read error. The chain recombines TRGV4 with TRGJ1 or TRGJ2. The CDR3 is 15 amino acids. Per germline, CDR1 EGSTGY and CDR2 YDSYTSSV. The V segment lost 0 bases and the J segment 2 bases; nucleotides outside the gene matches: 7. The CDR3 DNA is TGTGCCACCTGGGATGGGCAGGCGGATTATTATAAGAAACTCTTT. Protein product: CATWDGQADYYKKLF.